The 30 T cell receptor beta chains below all came from one sample that was sequenced in a study of monozygotic twins with cystic fibrosis. The protocol was immunoSEQ multiplex PCR, while the TCRdb copy is restricted to in-frame clones and leaves out a portion. This sample has 30,000 or so clones, with approximately 72% found just once. The sample comprised blood. Receptor source: a girl aged 5-17 years with cystic fibrosis.

V and J are TRBV5-1 and TRBJ2-5; unclear D gene. Germline V gene sequence: CDR1 SGHRS, CDR2 YFSETQ. The CDR3 totals 15 residues. V was clipped by 6 bases and J by 0 bases, with 15 bases between them. This chain's CDR3 is CASTVRAAYQETQYF. The CDR3 nucleotides are TGCGCCAGCACCGTACGGGCAGCGTACCAAGAGACCCAGTACTTC. The full variable domain, its missing parts supplied by reference TRBV5-1 and TRBJ2-5, is KAGVTQTPRYLIKTRGQQVTLSCSPISGHRSVSWYQQTPGQGLQFLFEYFSETQRNKGNFPGRFSGRQFSNSRSEMNVSTLELGDSALYLCASTVRAAYQETQYFGPGTRLLVL.

The rearrangement joins TRBV28 to TRBJ2-6; a weak D match, TRBD2 (6 bases). Trimming removed 2 bases from V and 9 bases from J, with 11 bases in between. CDR1 and CDR2 from the germline V gene are MDHEN and SYDVKM. This CDR3 comprises 14 residues. CDR3 DNA sequence: TGTGCCAGCAGTTTACGGGGGACCGGCAACGTCCTGACTTTC. Translation: CASSLRGTGNVLTF.

The rearrangement links TRBV14 to TRBJ1-5; a weak D match, TRBD1 (5 bases). CDR3 size: 16 residues. The germline V gene has CDR1 SGHDN and CDR2 FVKESK. V dropped 3 bases and J dropped 6 bases, with 18 bases sitting between them. In DNA form, the CDR3 reads TGTGCCAGCAGCCAGATCTCGGGCAGGGAATTTCAGCCCCAGCATTTT. Translating it yields CASSQISGREFQPQHF.

This clone was recorded only once. The rearrangement joins TRBV5-1 to TRBJ2-5; tentatively, D is TRBD1 (6 bases). The CDR3 consists of 16 residues. The germline V and J ends were trimmed by 4 bases and 5 bases, with 21 bases remaining between them. Germline CDR1 reads SGHRS; CDR2 reads YFSETQ. CDR3 coding DNA: TGCGCCAGCAGCCTGGAGCCGTCAGGGACACGCGAGACCCAGTACTTC. The encoded protein is CASSLEPSGTRETQYF.

The chain carries TRBV6-5 and TRBJ1-3; D is ambiguous. The CDR3 has 14 amino acids. The ends were cut back, 4 bases at V and 0 bases at J, with 7 bases in the middle. The germline CDR1 and CDR2 sequences are MNHEY and SVGAGI. The CDR3: CASSFTSSGNTIYF. In nucleotides, the CDR3 is TGTGCCAGCAGTTTTACAAGCTCTGGAAACACCATATATTTT.

This chain links TRBV25-1 with TRBJ1-1; D gene unclear. V was trimmed by 3 bases and J by 6 bases, leaving 8 bases between them. The CDR3 contains 12 residues. Germline V gene lookup returns CDR1 MGHDK and CDR2 SYGVNS. In nucleotides, the CDR3 is TGTGCCAGCAGTGAGAGAGGTTCTGAAGCTTTCTTT. It codes for CASSERGSEAFF.

V is TRBV4-3 and J is TRBJ2-5; the D is unclear. The V gene's germline CDR1 is LGHNA and CDR2 YSLEER. Trimming removed 0 bases from V and 5 bases from J, with 19 bases in between. The length of the CDR3 is 17 residues. The CDR3 bases are TGCGCCAGCAGCCAAGATGTGATCGCGAAGCTAGGGGAGACCCAGTACTTC. It yields the protein CASSQDVIAKLGETQYF.

J is TRBJ2-1 and V is TRBV5-1; TRBD2 matches at 10 bases. V trimming: 4 bases; J trimming: 15 bases; junction bases outside the gene matches: 13. The CDR3 totals 14 residues. CDR1 is SGHRS and CDR2 is YFSETQ in the germline V gene. The CDR3 DNA reads as TGCGCCAGCAGCCCGGGTCTAGCGGGAGTAGCGTCGTTCTTC. It encodes CASSPGLAGVASFF.

This chain connects TRBV11-3 to TRBJ1-6; no definite D call. CDR1 SGHNT and CDR2 YENEEA come from the germline V gene. The CDR3 length is 13 residues. The V gene lost 1 base and the J gene lost 8 bases, with 6 bases spanning the gap. The CDR3 DNA follows: TGTGCCAGCAGCTTAGCGCCCGATTCACCCCTCCACTTT. Translating it yields CASSLAPDSPLHF.

The chain uses TRBV27 and TRBJ2-7, with TRBD2 matching 12 bases. The CDR3 runs 15 residues. V trimming: 8 bases; J trimming: 4 bases; junction bases outside the gene matches: 9. Germline-derived CDR1 and CDR2 are MNHEY and SMNVEV (reference sequence). Written as DNA, the CDR3 is TGTGCCAGCGCCCCGGGACTAGCGGGTTTATACGAGCAGTACTTC. It yields the protein CASAPGLAGLYEQYF.

The CDR3 region has the DNA TGTGCCAGCAGCGCCCGGGACTGGAACCAAGAGACCCAGTACTTC. It translates to CASSARDWNQETQYF. The chain links TRBV9 to TRBJ2-5, with a possible D match to TRBD2 (6 bases). The CDR3 spans 15 residues. CDR1 is SGDLS and CDR2 is YYNGEE in the germline V gene. V was trimmed by 3 bases and J by 0 bases, leaving 12 bases between them.

This chain joins TRBV7-9 and TRBJ1-5; no firm D call. The CDR3 covers 14 residues. V lost 3 bases to trimming and J lost 1 base, with 7 bases between them. In germline, CDR1 is SEHNR, CDR2 FQNEAQ (reference sequence). This chain's CDR3 is CASSLGTSNQPQHF. The CDR3 DNA sequence: TGTGCCAGCAGCTTGGGTACGAGCAATCAGCCCCAGCATTTT.

This chain uses TRBV6-5 with TRBJ1-1, with D unresolved. V dropped 5 bases and J dropped 6 bases, with 19 bases sitting between them. Germline CDR1 and CDR2: MNHEY and SVGAGI. This CDR3 region has 15 residues. The CDR3: CASSTLEGRGAEAFF. CDR3 nucleotides: TGTGCCAGCAGTACCCTGGAAGGGCGAGGCGCTGAAGCTTTCTTT.

V usage is TRBV5-4 and J usage is TRBJ1-5; perhaps TRBD1 as D (5 bases). CDR1 SGHNT and CDR2 YYREEE come from the germline V gene (reference sequence). The CDR3 has 14 residues. Trimming stripped 4 bases from V and 6 bases from J, with 14 bases between. CDR3 bases: TGTGCCAGCAGCCTCCAGGGAGTTAGTCAGCCCCAGCATTTT. It codes for CASSLQGVSQPQHF. Drawing the rest from reference TRBV5-4 and TRBJ1-5, the complete variable domain is ETGVTQSPTHLIKTRGQQVTLRCSSQSGHNTVSWYQQALGQGPQFIFQYYREEENGRGNFPPRFSGLQFPNYSSELNVNALELDDSALYLCASSLQGVSQPQHFGDGTRLSIL.

The chain couples TRBV6-1 to TRBJ2-5, with 7 bases matching TRBD1. Trimming at V came to 9 bases and at J to 5 bases, leaving 9 bases not matched to a gene. The germline gives CDR1 MNHNS, CDR2 SASEGT. CDR3 size: 13 residues. DNA of the CDR3: TGTGCCAGTACAGGGGTTCTCGGGGAGACCCAGTACTTC. It yields the protein CASTGVLGETQYF.

This rearrangement joins TRBV2 to TRBJ1-5; TRBD1 aligns across 8 bases. This CDR3 region has 13 residues. V lost 3 bases to trimming and J lost 5 bases; unmatched junction nucleotides: 0. Germline assignment: CDR1 SNHLY and CDR2 FYNNEI. This CDR3 is CASSDRGHQPQHF. In nucleotides, the CDR3 is TGTGCCAGCAGTGACAGGGGGCATCAGCCCCAGCATTTT. Full variable domain (outside the CDR3, taken from reference TRBV2 and TRBJ1-5): EPEVTQTPSHQVTQMGQEVILRCVPISNHLYFYWYRQILGQKVEFLVSFYNNEISEKSEIFDDQFSVERPDGSNFTLKIRSTKLEDSAMYFCASSDRGHQPQHFGDGTRLSIL.

The V gene is TRBV18, the J gene TRBJ1-2; D gene ambiguous. V was clipped by 0 bases and J by 6 bases, with 11 bases between them. Germline lookup yields CDR1 KGHSH and CDR2 LQKENI. The CDR3 extends over 14 amino acids. The CDR3 loop is CASSPPIRDHGYTF. The CDR3 nucleotides are TGTGCCAGCTCACCACCGATCCGGGATCATGGCTACACCTTC.

This clone occurred once. The chain is built from TRBV4-3 and TRBJ1-5; D unclear. Germline V lookup: CDR1 LGHNA, CDR2 YSLEER. V was cut by 0 bases and J by 6 bases, with 6 bases left in between. CDR3 length: 13 amino acids. Here the CDR3 DNA reads TGCGCCAGCAGCCAAGATTGGGGTCAGCCCCAGCATTTT. As protein: CASSQDWGQPQHF.

The chain links TRBV6-6 to TRBJ2-7; TRBD2 agrees at 10 bases. After removal of 6 bases from V and 5 bases from J, the junction contained 4 bases not matched to a gene. The CDR3 consists of 13 residues. Germline-derived CDR1 and CDR2 are MNHNY and SVGAGI (reference sequence). The CDR3 sequence is CASSQLAGNEQYF. The CDR3 DNA is TGTGCCAGCAGCCAACTAGCGGGAAACGAGCAGTACTTC.

The chain carries TRBV6-5 and TRBJ2-1; D perhaps matches TRBD2 (5 bases). Per germline, CDR1 MNHEY and CDR2 SVGAGI. The length of the CDR3 is 12 residues. V lost 5 bases and J 7 bases, leaving 9 bases between the germline ends. CDR3 bases: TGTGCCAGCAGTCGGGGTGGAAATGAGCAGTTCTTC. Its translation is CASSRGGNEQFF.

The chain has TRBV7-2 and TRBJ2-4; unclear D gene. The V end was cut by 5 bases, the J end by 6 bases, with 5 bases between. From germline, CDR1 is SGHTA and CDR2 FQGNSA. This CDR3 region has 11 residues. CDR3 sequence: CASSIRNIQYF. CDR3 DNA: TGTGCCAGCAGCATTAGAAACATTCAGTACTTC.

This clone appeared a few times. This sequence joins TRBV4-2 and TRBJ2-7, with 8 positions matching TRBD2. V shed 4 bases, J shed 6 bases, and the junction held 11 bases outside the gene matches. Germline CDR1 and CDR2: LGHNA and YNFKEQ. The CDR3 runs to 15 residues. CDR3 in DNA: TGTGCCAGCAGCCCCAACCCGGGACTAGGTTCCGAGCAGTACTTC. Encoded protein: CASSPNPGLGSEQYF.

The gene calls are TRBV2 and TRBJ1-1, with D unresolved. CDR1 is SNHLY and CDR2 is FYNNEI in the germline V gene. The CDR3 covers 12 residues. V lost 3 bases, J lost 1 base, and 3 bases lay in between. This CDR3 is CASSDRNTEAFF. The DNA for the CDR3 is TGTGCCAGCAGTGACCGGAACACTGAAGCTTTCTTT.

V and J are TRBV7-9 and TRBJ2-3; 8 bases are a match to TRBD2. Trimming took 4 bases from V and 1 from J; bases not matched to a gene: 10. CDR1 SEHNR and CDR2 FQNEAQ come from the germline V gene (reference sequence). CDR3 length: 17 residues. CDR3 DNA sequence: TGTGCCAGCAGCTCCGAAGGCGGGGGGCGCGGCACAGATACGCAGTATTTT. Translating gives CASSSEGGGRGTDTQYF.

This clone was observed a single time. This chain links TRBV4-2 with TRBJ2-1; TRBD2 matches at 10 bases. From germline, CDR1 is LGHNA and CDR2 YNFKEQ. The CDR3 totals 18 residues. V was clipped by 0 bases and J by 4 bases; unmatched bases: 9. Here the CDR3 reads CASSQENGLADLYNEQFF. CDR3 nucleotides: TGTGCCAGCAGCCAAGAGAATGGACTAGCGGATCTGTACAATGAGCAGTTCTTC.

The chain links TRBV2 to TRBJ2-1; no firm D call. The CDR3 is 12 amino acids. Germline V lookup: CDR1 SNHLY, CDR2 FYNNEI. V lost 0 bases to trimming and J lost 6 bases, with 3 bases between them. The CDR3 DNA is TGTGCCAGCAGTGAAGCCCCCAATGAGCAGTTCTTC. This translates into CASSEAPNEQFF.

The chain is built from TRBV9 and TRBJ2-5, with D perhaps TRBD2 (6 bases). Looked up from germline, CDR1 is SGDLS and CDR2 is YYNGEE. Trimming removed 4 bases at V and 1 base at J, with 11 bases between. This CDR3 comprises 14 residues. CDR3: CASSTGLIQETQYF. DNA for the CDR3: TGTGCCAGCAGCACGGGACTCATCCAAGAGACCCAGTACTTC.

The V and J genes are TRBV7-2 and TRBJ2-1; a weak D match, TRBD2 (6 bases). Trimming took off 0 bases at V and 5 bases at J, with 8 bases between the two ends. The CDR3 contains 14 residues. Germline V lookup: CDR1 SGHTA, CDR2 FQGNSA. CDR3 DNA: TGTGCCAGCAGCTTAGCGGGGGAGGACAATGAGCAGTTCTTC. Encoded protein: CASSLAGEDNEQFF. Combining the CDR3 with reference TRBV7-2 and TRBJ2-1 gives the whole variable domain GAGVSQSPSNKVTEKGKDVELRCDPISGHTALYWYRQSLGQGLEFLIYFQGNSAPDKSGLPSDRFSAERTGGSVSTLTIQRTQQEDSAVYLCASSLAGEDNEQFFGPGTRLTVL.

The rearrangement links TRBV5-1 to TRBJ2-4; D tentatively reads TRBD1 or TRBD2 (5 bases each). Germline V gene lookup returns CDR1 SGHRS and CDR2 YFSETQ. The CDR3 consists of 14 residues. The ends were cut back, 4 bases at V and 3 bases at J, with 11 bases in the middle. The CDR3: CASSLGPGKNIQYF. The CDR3 DNA sequence: TGCGCCAGCAGCCTGGGACCGGGCAAAAACATTCAGTACTTC.

The chain joins TRBV19 to TRBJ1-1; D not certain. CDR3 length: 13 residues. The germline CDR1 and CDR2 sequences are LNHDA and SQIVND (reference sequence). Trimming took 8 bases from V and 0 from J, leaving 10 bases between them. CDR3 sequence reads: CASRGFVNTEAFF. The CDR3 nucleotides are TGTGCCAGTCGAGGGTTCGTGAACACTGAAGCTTTCTTT.